This T cell receptor beta chain is from a study of liver allograft versus peripheral blood T cells. Overall study context: Graft-liver T cell receptor repertoires were compared against recipient peripheral blood repertoires.

Germline CDR1 SEHNR, CDR2 FQNEAQ (reference sequence). This CDR3 contains 14 residues. V was clipped by 5 bases and J by 7 bases; unmatched bases: 10. Regarding the study as a whole: A difference was reportedly observed between T cell receptor repertoires inside liver allografts and those in peripheral blood.

TCRdb passed the reads through MiXCR, listing each CDR3 protein once. Of more than 2,000 distinct CDR3 sequences in the sample, over 15% were seen once. Only a few counts were recorded for this clonotype. Its antigen is unidentified. This receptor was obtained from a human patient who had a liver transplant. Some T cells could come from the graft donor. The chain employs TRBV7-9 and TRBJ2-5, with 7 positions matching TRBD1. CDR3 amino acids: CASSGRTGHGTQYF. The CDR3 bases are TGTGCCAGCAGCGGTAGGACAGGCCATGGGACCCAGTACTTC. Full variable domain (remainder filled in from reference TRBV7-9 and TRBJ2-5): DTGVSQNPRHKITKRGQNVTFRCDPISEHNRLYWYRQTLGQGPEFLTYFQNEAQLEKSRLLSDRFSAERPKGSFSTLEIQRTEQGDSAMYLCASSGRTGHGTQYFGPGTRLLVL.